These T cell receptor beta chains were read from a single sample in a study of OX40 agonist ivuxolimab in advanced cancers. Clones were sequenced by immunoSEQ multiplex PCR, and TCRdb holds only the in-frame ones, with some missing. The profile shows approximately 61,000 clones, about nine tenths of them singletons. Sequenced material: CD4+ or CD8+ T cells sorted from blood, taken in a trial of the OX40 agonist ivuxolimab. These receptors all come from an adult with an advanced solid tumor such as melanoma, head and neck, liver or kidney cancer. The CDR3 runs from the conserved cysteine through the conserved F or W. Each record gives: V gene, clone size, J gene, D gene, CDR3 DNA, CDR3 protein. D genes are given only for firm matches. Some rows mark clone size as missing; the rest say once, few, many or name a class of expanded clone.

v_call: TRBV5-6
clone_size: NA
j_call: TRBJ1-6
d_call: NA
cdr3_nt: TGTGCCAGCAGCTACATAGAGAAAGCGTCACCCCTCCACTTT
cdr3_aa: CASSYIEKASPLHF

v_call: TRBV28
clone_size: few
j_call: TRBJ1-1
d_call: NA
cdr3_nt: TGTGCCAGCACCGCACCGAACACTGAAGCTTTCTTT
cdr3_aa: CASTAPNTEAFF

v_call: TRBV10-3
clone_size: NA
j_call: TRBJ1-3
d_call: NA
cdr3_nt: TGTGCCATCAGTGCGGAGGGGGTTGACACCATATATTTT
cdr3_aa: CAISAEGVDTIYF

v_call: TRBV2
clone_size: NA
j_call: TRBJ1-5
d_call: TRBD1
cdr3_nt: TGTGCCAGCAGCCCCGAGGGCAGGGGGAATCAGCCCCAGCATTTT
cdr3_aa: CASSPEGRGNQPQHF

v_call: TRBV6-5
clone_size: once
j_call: TRBJ2-3
d_call: NA
cdr3_nt: TGTGCCAGCAGTTATCAAGCGAGGGCAGATACGCAGTATTTT
cdr3_aa: CASSYQARADTQYF

v_call: TRBV28
clone_size: NA
j_call: TRBJ2-1
d_call: NA
cdr3_nt: TGTGCCAGCAGTCTTCCCCTTCGTGGAAGCTCCTACAATGAGCAGTTCTTC
cdr3_aa: CASSLPLRGSSYNEQFF

v_call: TRBV6-6
clone_size: NA
j_call: TRBJ2-7
d_call: NA
cdr3_nt: TGTGCCAGCAGTGGGACTGGGACGTATACTGCCGAGCAGTACTTC
cdr3_aa: CASSGTGTYTAEQYF

v_call: TRBV28
clone_size: NA
j_call: TRBJ1-2
d_call: NA
cdr3_nt: TGTGCCAGCAGCAACCAAGACTATGGCTACACCTTC
cdr3_aa: CASSNQDYGYTF

v_call: TRBV7-2
clone_size: NA
j_call: TRBJ2-1
d_call: TRBD2
cdr3_nt: TGTGCCAGCAGCTTATATCCTAGCGGGGGTTCCGACACCTACAATGAGCAGTTCTTC
cdr3_aa: CASSLYPSGGSDTYNEQFF

v_call: TRBV4-1
clone_size: NA
j_call: TRBJ1-2
d_call: NA
cdr3_nt: TGCGCCAGCAGCCAACCTCAGGGGACATTACGACGTGATGGCTACACCTTC
cdr3_aa: CASSQPQGTLRRDGYTF

v_call: TRBV18
clone_size: NA
j_call: TRBJ1-2
d_call: NA
cdr3_nt: TGTGCCAGCTCACCCACAGAACACTATGGCTACACCTTC
cdr3_aa: CASSPTEHYGYTF

v_call: TRBV4-1
clone_size: NA
j_call: TRBJ1-3
d_call: NA
cdr3_nt: TGCGCCAGCAGCCAATTAATGGACAGCGAAGTCTCTGGAAACACCATATATTTT
cdr3_aa: CASSQLMDSEVSGNTIYF

v_call: TRBV6-5
clone_size: NA
j_call: TRBJ2-7
d_call: TRBD1
cdr3_nt: TGTGCCAGCAGTTACGGGACAGGTATTTCCTACGAGCAGTACTTC
cdr3_aa: CASSYGTGISYEQYF

v_call: TRBV4-2
clone_size: NA
j_call: TRBJ1-4
d_call: NA
cdr3_nt: TGTGCCAGCAGCCCTAGGGCCATCAATGAAAAACTGTTTTTT
cdr3_aa: CASSPRAINEKLFF

v_call: TRBV28
clone_size: few
j_call: TRBJ1-2
d_call: NA
cdr3_nt: TGTGCCAGCAGAAGGGGACCGGATGGCTACACCTTC
cdr3_aa: CASRRGPDGYTF

v_call: TRBV30
clone_size: NA
j_call: TRBJ2-7
d_call: TRBD1
cdr3_nt: TGTGCCTGGTCGGGACAGGGGGCCGGCGAGCAGTACTTC
cdr3_aa: CAWSGQGAGEQYF

v_call: TRBV29-1
clone_size: NA
j_call: TRBJ2-5
d_call: TRBD1
cdr3_nt: TGCAGCGTTGAAGGGAATCCCGGGACAGGGTCGACCCAGTACTTC
cdr3_aa: CSVEGNPGTGSTQYF

v_call: TRBV28
clone_size: NA
j_call: TRBJ2-3
d_call: TRBD2
cdr3_nt: TGTGCCAGCCGTCGTAAAAGGAGCGGGAGTGTGACAGATACGCAGTATTTT
cdr3_aa: CASRRKRSGSVTDTQYF

v_call: TRBV9
clone_size: NA
j_call: TRBJ2-1
d_call: TRBD2
cdr3_nt: TGTGCCAGCAGCGTAGCGTCTAGCGGGGGGTTATATGAGCAGTTCTTC
cdr3_aa: CASSVASSGGLYEQFF

v_call: TRBV5-6
clone_size: NA
j_call: TRBJ1-4
d_call: NA
cdr3_nt: TGTGCCAGCAGCTTGGTTAATGAAAAACTGTTTTTT
cdr3_aa: CASSLVNEKLFF

v_call: TRBV2
clone_size: NA
j_call: TRBJ1-1
d_call: NA
cdr3_nt: TGTGCCAGCAGTGAATATCAGGTGAACACTGAAGCTTTCTTT
cdr3_aa: CASSEYQVNTEAFF

v_call: TRBV10-3
clone_size: NA
j_call: TRBJ2-1
d_call: NA
cdr3_nt: TGTGCCATCAGTGAGTCACAGCCCGGTGAGCAGTTCTTC
cdr3_aa: CAISESQPGEQFF

v_call: TRBV6-1
clone_size: NA
j_call: TRBJ2-6
d_call: NA
cdr3_nt: TGTGCCAGTACCCCTCAATCTGGGGCCAACGTCCTGACTTTC
cdr3_aa: CASTPQSGANVLTF

v_call: TRBV7-9
clone_size: NA
j_call: TRBJ1-2
d_call: NA
cdr3_nt: TGTGCCAGCAGTACAGACTCTAACTATGGCTACACCTTC
cdr3_aa: CASSTDSNYGYTF

v_call: TRBV5-8
clone_size: NA
j_call: TRBJ1-5
d_call: NA
cdr3_nt: TGTGCCAGCAGCTTGGCATTTCAGAGCAATCAGCCCCAGCATTTT
cdr3_aa: CASSLAFQSNQPQHF

v_call: TRBV4-1
clone_size: once
j_call: TRBJ2-3
d_call: NA
cdr3_nt: TGCGCCAGCAGCCAAGATCATTCGGAGGCAGATACGCAGTATTTT
cdr3_aa: CASSQDHSEADTQYF

v_call: TRBV30
clone_size: NA
j_call: TRBJ2-7
d_call: NA
cdr3_nt: TGTGCCTGGAGTCTATCGAGCGACGAGCAGTACTTC
cdr3_aa: CAWSLSSDEQYF

v_call: TRBV28
clone_size: NA
j_call: TRBJ1-2
d_call: NA
cdr3_nt: TGTGCCAGCAGTTCTCAAAATAACTATGGCTACACCTTC
cdr3_aa: CASSSQNNYGYTF

v_call: TRBV19
clone_size: NA
j_call: TRBJ2-5
d_call: TRBD2
cdr3_nt: TGTGCCAGTAGCACAGGGACTAGCGGGGTGCAGACCCAGTACTTC
cdr3_aa: CASSTGTSGVQTQYF

v_call: TRBV7-2
clone_size: NA
j_call: TRBJ2-5
d_call: NA
cdr3_nt: TGTGCCAGCAGCTTAGAGCCGGGACTCATGGAGACCCAGTACTTC
cdr3_aa: CASSLEPGLMETQYF

v_call: TRBV5-4
clone_size: NA
j_call: TRBJ2-5
d_call: NA
cdr3_nt: TGTGCCAGCAGCTTGGCAGGACAAACGGAGGAGACCCAGTACTTC
cdr3_aa: CASSLAGQTEETQYF

v_call: TRBV9
clone_size: NA
j_call: TRBJ2-7
d_call: NA
cdr3_nt: TGTGCCAGCAGCGTAGCCGACAGCCCTTCCTACGAGCAGTACTTC
cdr3_aa: CASSVADSPSYEQYF

v_call: TRBV12-5
clone_size: NA
j_call: TRBJ2-5
d_call: NA
cdr3_nt: TGTGCCCAGGGTATAGAAGAGACCCAGTACTTC
cdr3_aa: CAQGIEETQYF

v_call: TRBV19
clone_size: NA
j_call: TRBJ1-1
d_call: NA
cdr3_nt: TGTGCCAGTAGTACAGGGGAAGTTGGGTGGCACACTGAAGCTTTCTTT
cdr3_aa: CASSTGEVGWHTEAFF

v_call: TRBV5-1
clone_size: NA
j_call: TRBJ1-3
d_call: TRBD1
cdr3_nt: TGCGCCAGCAGCTTCTCCGGGACAGTGAGCTCTGGAAACACCATATATTTT
cdr3_aa: CASSFSGTVSSGNTIYF

v_call: TRBV30
clone_size: NA
j_call: TRBJ1-3
d_call: TRBD1
cdr3_nt: TGTGCCTGGAGTACAGGGGGCCCTGGAAACACCATATATTTT
cdr3_aa: CAWSTGGPGNTIYF

v_call: TRBV5-5
clone_size: NA
j_call: TRBJ2-5
d_call: NA
cdr3_nt: TGTGCCAGCAGCTTGGAGGGGAGCCGCCAAGAGACCCAGTACTTC
cdr3_aa: CASSLEGSRQETQYF

v_call: TRBV19
clone_size: NA
j_call: TRBJ2-7
d_call: TRBD2
cdr3_nt: TGTGCCAGTCGCTCCGGGGGGAGCTCCTACGAGCAGTACTTC
cdr3_aa: CASRSGGSSYEQYF

v_call: TRBV25-1
clone_size: NA
j_call: TRBJ2-3
d_call: TRBD1
cdr3_nt: TGTGCCAGCAGTCCCGGACAGGGGGCGACAGATACGCAGTATTTT
cdr3_aa: CASSPGQGATDTQYF

v_call: TRBV7-8
clone_size: once
j_call: TRBJ2-7
d_call: TRBD2
cdr3_nt: TGTGCCAGCAGCATCGGACTAGCGGGAATACACGAGCAGTACTTC
cdr3_aa: CASSIGLAGIHEQYF

v_call: TRBV19
clone_size: NA
j_call: TRBJ1-5
d_call: NA
cdr3_nt: TGTGCCAGTAGTATAGATTACACCGGGACCCAGCATTTT
cdr3_aa: CASSIDYTGTQHF

v_call: TRBV7-2
clone_size: NA
j_call: TRBJ1-6
d_call: NA
cdr3_nt: TGTGCCAGCAGTTCGGGACTGTCGAGGTCACCCCTCCACTTT
cdr3_aa: CASSSGLSRSPLHF

v_call: TRBV6-1
clone_size: NA
j_call: TRBJ2-1
d_call: TRBD2
cdr3_nt: TGTGCCAGCAGTGCGGGGGGACTAGCGGGAGTTGAGCAGTTCTTC
cdr3_aa: CASSAGGLAGVEQFF

v_call: TRBV29-1
clone_size: NA
j_call: TRBJ2-3
d_call: NA
cdr3_nt: TGCAGCGTCCTAATCCCCCCCGTGGATACGCAGTATTTT
cdr3_aa: CSVLIPPVDTQYF

v_call: TRBV6-5
clone_size: NA
j_call: TRBJ2-1
d_call: TRBD2
cdr3_nt: TGTGCCAGCAGGGCCCCTCTAAGGGAGGGTGAGCAGTTCTTC
cdr3_aa: CASRAPLREGEQFF

v_call: TRBV5-6
clone_size: NA
j_call: TRBJ1-2
d_call: NA
cdr3_nt: TGTGCCAGCAGCGTGAATCGAAACTATGGCTACACCTTC
cdr3_aa: CASSVNRNYGYTF

v_call: TRBV28
clone_size: NA
j_call: TRBJ1-6
d_call: NA
cdr3_nt: TGTGCCAGCACCAATGGGGGCGCTGGGGATTCACCCCTCCACTTT
cdr3_aa: CASTNGGAGDSPLHF

v_call: TRBV9
clone_size: NA
j_call: TRBJ2-3
d_call: TRBD1
cdr3_nt: TGTGCCAGCAGCTCCAGAGGGGACAGGGCGGGAGATACGCAGTATTTT
cdr3_aa: CASSSRGDRAGDTQYF